The clone carrying this T cell receptor beta chain showed up many times. This entry comes from a study of T cells in Graves' hyperthyroidism and ophthalmopathy. Amplified regions were TCR beta CDR3 sequences from RNA transcripts. The HTBI primer set served for first-round RT-PCR of the TCR CDR3. One entry per CDR3 protein results from TCRdb running MiXCR on the multiplex PCR reads. The data contain around 260,000 distinct CDR3 sequences, around 25% of them singletons. Germline V lookup: CDR1 SGHRS, CDR2 YFSETQ. This CDR3 has 13 residues. V shed 1 base and J shed 5 bases, with 9 bases lying between them. Diagnosing involved the use of clinical symptoms, serum thyroxine and TRAb, thyroid ultrasound and orbital computed tomography.

This TCR was recovered from a middle-aged man with Graves' hyperthyroidism that later progressed to Graves' ophthalmopathy. The rearrangement joins TRBV5-1 to TRBJ1-1; D might be TRBD1 (6 bases). Sequencing input: blood. CDR3 loop: CASSLQGMTEAFF. Written as DNA, the CDR3 is TGCGCCAGCAGCTTGCAGGGGATGACTGAAGCTTTCTTT.